This entry is about one T cell receptor beta chain. Repeated repertoire sampling spanned the course of chemoradiotherapy. Sequencing used immunoSEQ multiplex PCR; TCRdb keeps in-frame clones, though not all of them. The sample has about 1,400 clones, 82% seen once. This sample is part of a study of chemoradiotherapy in HPV16-positive cancers. This material consisted of tumor tissue, taken from a patient who underwent chemoradiotherapy. The receptor was isolated from a human donor with HPV-associated anogenital cancer.

For the CDR3, the DNA is TGTGCCAGCAGCTTGCCGGGAACTAGCTGGGTAGGGACTGAAGCTTTCTTT. It specifies CASSLPGTSWVGTEAFF. The chain recombines TRBV5-4 with TRBJ1-1; no definite D call. Trimming stripped 1 base from V and 5 bases from J, with 21 bases between. This CDR3 has 17 amino acids. The V gene's germline CDR1 is SGHNT and CDR2 YYREEE (reference sequence). Full variable domain (outside the CDR3, taken from reference TRBV5-4 and TRBJ1-1): ETGVTQSPTHLIKTRGQQVTLRCSSQSGHNTVSWYQQALGQGPQFIFQYYREEENGRGNFPPRFSGLQFPNYSSELNVNALELDDSALYLCASSLPGTSWVGTEAFFGQGTRLTVV.